This T cell receptor (beta chain) was identified during a study of T-cell memory formation after mild COVID-19. V was pared by 6 bases and J by 6 bases, with 5 bases of the junction left unmatched. The CDR3 is made up of 14 amino acids. Each CDR3 protein gets one entry after TCRdb re-called the 5' RACE reads with MiXCR. The table includes about 250,000 distinct CDR3 sequences, 15% to 19% detected once. The receptor was derived from an adult woman who had mild COVID-19 (a few samples of this study predate the infection). Cell type and time point are not known. Sequenced material: PBMCs or a T cell subset sorted from them (not recorded which). The V gene is TRBV12-3 or TRBV12-4, the J gene TRBJ2-1, with 10 bases matching TRBD2. CDR3 coding DNA: TGTGCCAGCAGCCAGAGCGGGGGGGCCAATGAGCAGTTCTTC. It codes for CASSQSGGANEQFF.